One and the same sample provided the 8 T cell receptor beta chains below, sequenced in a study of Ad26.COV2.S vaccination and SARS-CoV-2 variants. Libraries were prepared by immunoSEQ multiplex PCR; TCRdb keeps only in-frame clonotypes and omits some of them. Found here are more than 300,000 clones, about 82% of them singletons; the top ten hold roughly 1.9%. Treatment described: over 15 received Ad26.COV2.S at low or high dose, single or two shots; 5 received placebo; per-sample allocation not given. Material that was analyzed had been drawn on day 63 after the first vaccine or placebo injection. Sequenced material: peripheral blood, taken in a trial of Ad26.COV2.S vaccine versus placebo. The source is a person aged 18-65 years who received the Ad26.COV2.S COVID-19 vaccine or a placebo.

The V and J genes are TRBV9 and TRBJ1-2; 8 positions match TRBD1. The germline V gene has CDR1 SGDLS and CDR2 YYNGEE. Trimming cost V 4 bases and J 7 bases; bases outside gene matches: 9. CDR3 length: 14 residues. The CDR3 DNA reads TGTGCCAGCAGCCCAGAGCAGGGGGCGCTTGGCTACACCTTC. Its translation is CASSPEQGALGYTF. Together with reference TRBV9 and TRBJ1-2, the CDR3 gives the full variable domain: DSGVTQTPKHLITATGQRVTLRCSPRSGDLSVYWYQQSLDQGLQFLIQYYNGEERAKGNILERFSAQQFPDLHSELNLSSLELGDSALYFCASSPEQGALGYTFGSGTRLTVV.

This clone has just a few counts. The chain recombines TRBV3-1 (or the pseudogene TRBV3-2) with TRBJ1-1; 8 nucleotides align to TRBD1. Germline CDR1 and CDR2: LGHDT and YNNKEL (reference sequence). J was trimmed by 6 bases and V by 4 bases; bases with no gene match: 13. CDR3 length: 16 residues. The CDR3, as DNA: TGTGCCAGCAGCCCCCGGGCCAGGGGGCGAAGCGCTGAAGCTTTCTTT. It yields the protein CASSPRARGRSAEAFF.

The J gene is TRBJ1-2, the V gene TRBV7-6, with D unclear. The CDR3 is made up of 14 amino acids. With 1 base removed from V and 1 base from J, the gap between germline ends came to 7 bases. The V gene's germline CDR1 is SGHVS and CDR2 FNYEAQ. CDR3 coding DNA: TGTGCCAGCAGCTTAGGGTTCAGTAACTATGGCTACACCTTC. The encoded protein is CASSLGFSNYGYTF.

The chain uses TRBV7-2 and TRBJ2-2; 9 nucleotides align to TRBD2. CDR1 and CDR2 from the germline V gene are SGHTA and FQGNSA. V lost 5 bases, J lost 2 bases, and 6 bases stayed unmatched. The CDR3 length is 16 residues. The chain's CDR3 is CASSPRAGGNTGELFF. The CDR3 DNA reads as TGTGCCAGCAGCCCCCGAGCGGGGGGAAACACCGGGGAGCTGTTTTTT.

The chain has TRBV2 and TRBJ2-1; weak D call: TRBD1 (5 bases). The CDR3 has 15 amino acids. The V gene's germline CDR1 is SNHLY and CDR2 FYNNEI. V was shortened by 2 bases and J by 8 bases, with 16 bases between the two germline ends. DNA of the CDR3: TGTGCCAGCAGTGAATCAGGGTTGGTATGGGATGAGCAGTTCTTC. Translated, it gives CASSESGLVWDEQFF.

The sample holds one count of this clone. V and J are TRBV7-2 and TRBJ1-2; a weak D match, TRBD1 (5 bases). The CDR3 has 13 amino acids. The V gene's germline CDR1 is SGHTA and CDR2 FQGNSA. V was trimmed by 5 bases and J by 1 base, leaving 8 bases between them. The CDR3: CASSATDNYGYTF. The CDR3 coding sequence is TGTGCCAGCAGCGCGACAGATAACTATGGCTACACCTTC.

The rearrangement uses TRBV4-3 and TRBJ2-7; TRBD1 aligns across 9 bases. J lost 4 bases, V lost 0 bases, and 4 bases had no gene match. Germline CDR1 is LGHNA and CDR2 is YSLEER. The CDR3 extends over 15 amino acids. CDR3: CASSQEDRGSYEQYF. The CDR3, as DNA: TGCGCCAGCAGCCAAGAGGACAGGGGAAGTTACGAGCAGTACTTC.

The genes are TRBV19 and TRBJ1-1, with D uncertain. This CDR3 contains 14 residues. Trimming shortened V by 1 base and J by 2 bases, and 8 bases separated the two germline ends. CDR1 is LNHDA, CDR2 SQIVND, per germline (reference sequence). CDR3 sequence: CASSIGPGNTEAFF. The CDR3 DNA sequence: TGTGCCAGTAGTATAGGTCCGGGAAACACTGAAGCTTTCTTT. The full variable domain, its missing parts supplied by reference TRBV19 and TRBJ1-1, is DGGITQSPKYLFRKEGQNVTLSCEQNLNHDAMYWYRQDPGQGLRLIYYSQIVNDFQKGDIAEGYSVSREKKESFPLTVTSAQKNPTAFYLCASSIGPGNTEAFFGQGTRLTVV.